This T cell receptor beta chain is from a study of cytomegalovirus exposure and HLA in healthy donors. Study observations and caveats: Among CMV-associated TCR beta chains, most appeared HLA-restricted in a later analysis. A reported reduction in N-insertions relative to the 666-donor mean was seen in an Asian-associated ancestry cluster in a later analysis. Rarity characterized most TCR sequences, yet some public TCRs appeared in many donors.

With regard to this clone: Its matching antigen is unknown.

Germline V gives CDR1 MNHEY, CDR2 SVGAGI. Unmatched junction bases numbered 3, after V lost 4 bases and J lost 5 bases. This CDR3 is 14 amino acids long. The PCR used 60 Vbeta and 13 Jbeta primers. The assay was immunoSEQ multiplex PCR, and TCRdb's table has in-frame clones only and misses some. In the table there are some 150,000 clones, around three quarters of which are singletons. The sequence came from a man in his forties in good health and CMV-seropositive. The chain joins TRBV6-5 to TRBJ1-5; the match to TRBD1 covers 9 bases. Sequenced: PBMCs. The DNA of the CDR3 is TGTGCCAGCAGTTCCAGGACAGGGGATCAGCCCCAGCATTTT. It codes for CASSSRTGDQPQHF.